This TCR beta chain was identified during a study of blood T cell repertoires in COVID-19. Study as a whole: Spain, Italy and the United States supplied samples that represented acute and convalescent COVID-19. PBMCs, B-cell-depleted T cells, or T cells provided the cDNA or gDNA that made up the material.

Sequencing used immunoSEQ multiplex PCR; TCRdb keeps in-frame clones, though not all of them. Seen here are hundreds of thousands of clones, 70% to 85% observed once, and the top ten hold 4% to 4.5%. The junction had 10 bases not matched to a gene; V was cut back by 5 bases and J by 3 bases. This CDR3 has 18 amino acids. In germline, CDR1 is MDHEN, CDR2 SYDVKM. The rearrangement uses TRBV28 and TRBJ1-4; 12 bases align to TRBD1. The receptor was derived from a woman between 40 and 50 years old with active or convalescent COVID-19. The sample taken for sequencing was peripheral blood. The CDR3 DNA sequence: TGTGCCAGCAGTCCCCTCGGGACAGGGGGCGCAGCTAATGAAAAACTGTTTTTT. It yields the protein CASSPLGTGGAANEKLFF.